These 13 T cell receptor beta chains were sequenced from one sample in a study of technical replicates of blood from a handful of donors. Measured with immunoSEQ multiplex PCR; TCRdb has only the in-frame clones, and not every one. The table lists about 100,000 clones, under 97% of them singletons. Sequencing was done on a sample of T cells isolated from PBMCs. These receptors were taken from a human donor in good health.

This chain links TRBV28 with TRBJ1-2; D may be TRBD1 (5 bases). This CDR3 has 14 amino acids. Germline V gives CDR1 MDHEN, CDR2 SYDVKM. V was trimmed by 1 base and J by 8 bases, leaving 14 bases between them. The CDR3 here is CASSLYPQGRGYTF. CDR3 nucleotides: TGTGCCAGCAGTTTATACCCGCAGGGAAGGGGCTACACCTTC.

This clone has only a few counts. The gene calls are TRBV4-1 and TRBJ2-7, with TRBD1 identical over 8 bases. Germline V gene data show CDR1 as MGHRA and CDR2 as YSYEKL. V was clipped by 1 base and J by 3 bases; unmatched bases: 2. The CDR3 extends over 14 amino acids. CDR3 nucleotides: TGCGCCAGCAGCCAAGGGACAGGGAACTACGAGCAGTACTTC. This translates into CASSQGTGNYEQYF.

The chain has TRBV27 and TRBJ1-4; the D gene is possibly TRBD1 (5 bases). In germline, CDR1 is MNHEY, CDR2 SMNVEV (reference sequence). V was trimmed by 8 bases and J by 10 bases, leaving 17 bases between them. This CDR3 has 13 residues. As DNA, the CDR3 is TGTGCCAGCGGTGGGGACTTCCGGGGAAAACTGTTTTTT. Protein product: CASGGDFRGKLFF.

The rearrangement links TRBV18 to TRBJ1-2; no clear D. The germline V gene has CDR1 KGHSH and CDR2 LQKENI. The V end lost 0 bases, the J end lost 5 bases, and 10 bases lay between the germline ends. The CDR3 totals 14 residues. CDR3 amino acids: CASSPPSEIYGYTF. CDR3 DNA sequence: TGTGCCAGCTCACCACCGTCTGAGATTTATGGCTACACCTTC. Filled out from reference TRBV18 and TRBJ1-2, the complete variable domain reads NAGVMQNPRHLVRRRGQEARLRCSPMKGHSHVYWYRQLPEEGLKFMVYLQKENIIDESGMPKERFSAEFPKEGPSILRIQQVVRGDSAAYFCASSPPSEIYGYTFGSGTRLTVV.

CDR3 amino acids: CASSHKRGARSYNEQFF. The CDR3 DNA reads TGCGCCAGCAGTCACAAGCGGGGGGCCCGCTCCTACAATGAGCAGTTCTTC. The gene calls are TRBV10-1 and TRBJ2-1, with TRBD2 matching over 9 bases. The length of the CDR3 is 17 residues. V gave up 5 bases and J gave up 0 bases; unmatched junction bases: 8. Germline V lookup: CDR1 WNHNN, CDR2 SYGVQD (reference sequence).

This chain links TRBV19 with TRBJ2-1; 8 bases agree with TRBD2. V gave up 4 bases and J gave up 4 bases; unmatched junction bases: 12. Germline V lookup: CDR1 LNHDA, CDR2 SQIVND (reference sequence). This CDR3 is 17 amino acids long. CDR3: CASSTPWLAGEYNEQFF. CDR3 bases: TGTGCCAGTAGTACCCCCTGGCTAGCGGGTGAATACAATGAGCAGTTCTTC.

This chain joins TRBV28 and TRBJ2-7, with TRBD1 as a possible D gene (6 bases). The CDR3 sequence is 13 residues long. Deletions cut 5 bases from V and 4 bases from J, with 12 bases between. Germline lookup yields CDR1 MDHEN and CDR2 SYDVKM. The CDR3 DNA reads TGTGCCAGCAGTCCCCAGGACAGATACGAGCAGTACTTC. This sequence encodes CASSPQDRYEQYF.

V usage is TRBV4-1 and J usage is TRBJ2-7; possible D gene TRBD1, 5 bases. Trimming left V 0 bases short and J 1 base short, with 7 bases between. Per the germline V gene, CDR1 is MGHRA and CDR2 is YSYEKL. The CDR3 is 14 residues long. CDR3 nucleotides: TGCGCCAGCAGCCAAGAGACAGCGTCCTACGAGCAGTACTTC. Translation: CASSQETASYEQYF.

The CDR3 here is CASSQETFTEQYF. The DNA for the CDR3 is TGTGCCAGCAGCCAAGAGACATTTACCGAGCAGTACTTC. This chain connects TRBV14 to TRBJ2-7, with D hard to call. CDR1 is SGHDN and CDR2 is FVKESK in the germline V gene. This CDR3 comprises 13 residues. V dropped 0 bases and J dropped 6 bases, with 9 bases sitting between them. Full variable domain (remainder filled in from reference TRBV14 and TRBJ2-7): EAGVTQFPSHSVIEKGQTVTLRCDPISGHDNLYWYRRVMGKEIKFLLHFVKESKQDESGMPNNRFLAERTGGTYSTLKVQPAELEDSGVYFCASSQETFTEQYFGPGTRLTVT.

The V call is TRBV19, the J call TRBJ2-3; tentatively, D is TRBD1 (5 bases). V shed 2 bases and J shed 9 bases, with 15 bases lying between them. This CDR3 has 14 residues. Germline CDR1 is LNHDA and CDR2 is SQIVND (reference sequence). In nucleotides, the CDR3 is TGTGCCAGTAGTATACGCGCTCCCCCAGGGACGCAGTATTTT. It translates to CASSIRAPPGTQYF.

This clone was picked up one time. V is TRBV13 and J is TRBJ2-3, with D possibly being TRBD2 (5 bases). There are 14 residues in the CDR3. Deletions cut 2 bases from V and 5 bases from J, with 11 bases between. The germline V gene encodes CDR1 PRHDT and CDR2 FYEKMQ (reference sequence). The CDR3 coding sequence is TGTGCCAGCAGCTTAAGACTATCCCAAGATACGCAGTATTTT. Translation: CASSLRLSQDTQYF.

The V and J genes are TRBV28 and TRBJ2-3, with a possible D match to TRBD2 (5 bases). CDR3 length: 15 amino acids. Germline CDR1 MDHEN, CDR2 SYDVKM. The V and J ends lost 7 bases and 5 bases respectively, with 19 bases between them. The CDR3: CASNWPQDGEDTQYF. CDR3 DNA sequence: TGTGCCAGCAACTGGCCTCAAGACGGGGAAGATACGCAGTATTTT.

This clone came up a few times. This chain joins TRBV6-1 and TRBJ1-1; no clear D. V lost 1 base, J lost 10 bases, and 7 bases lay in between. CDR1 MNHNS and CDR2 SASEGT come from the germline V gene. CDR3 size: 11 residues. CDR3 coding DNA: TGTGCCAGCAGTGAAGAGAGCTCAGCTTTCTTT. It translates to CASSEESSAFF.